The 12 T cell receptor beta chains below come from one sample, sequenced in a study of shared clonotypes between healthy human individuals. Data came from immunoSEQ multiplex PCR; TCRdb stores just in-frame clones and leaves some out. The sample has roughly 1.5 million clones, nearly 99% seen once. Sequencing was performed on naive CD4+ T cells sorted from blood. Subset noted: CD45RA+ positively selected. The receptors shown here come from a man aged 30 to 45 in good health.

The chain couples TRBV4-1 to TRBJ2-7; unclear D gene. Per the germline V gene, CDR1 is MGHRA and CDR2 is YSYEKL. This CDR3 spans 15 amino acids. Deletions cut 0 bases from V and 9 bases from J, with 18 bases between. The chain's CDR3 is CASSQDRVQNLAQYF. The CDR3 DNA reads TGCGCCAGCAGCCAAGATCGGGTTCAAAATCTCGCGCAGTACTTC.

CDR3 nucleotides: TGTGCCAGCAGCCCAGGTTCAGCGGGAGGAGTCCTAGCCAAAAACATTCAGTACTTC. Amino acids: CASSPGSAGGVLAKNIQYF. The rearrangement uses TRBV5-6 and TRBJ2-4; 9 bases agree with TRBD2. J lost 0 bases, V lost 4 bases, and 14 bases had no gene match. The CDR3 contains 19 residues. CDR1 SGHDT and CDR2 YYEEEE come from the germline V gene.

A single count supports this clone. CDR3 protein: CASSPGGLETQYF. In DNA form, the CDR3 reads TGTGCCAGCAGCCCAGGGGGCTTGGAGACCCAGTACTTC. This chain joins TRBV7-6 and TRBJ2-5; 8 nucleotides agree with TRBD1. CDR3 size: 13 residues. The germline gives CDR1 SGHVS, CDR2 FNYEAQ. The ends lost 5 bases at V and 5 bases at J; junction bases unmatched: 4.

The rearrangement uses TRBV18 and TRBJ2-6, with D perhaps TRBD1 (5 bases). V lost 2 bases, J lost 2 bases, and 25 bases lay in between. This CDR3 is 21 amino acids long. In germline, CDR1 is KGHSH, CDR2 LQKENI. In DNA form, the CDR3 reads TGTGCCAGCTCACCAAGGGTAGAAGTTCCAGGGATAGGAGCTGGGGCCAACGTCCTGACTTTC. It yields the protein CASSPRVEVPGIGAGANVLTF.

Comment on this clone: Other nucleotide sequences in the sample specify the same CDR3. The gene calls are TRBV10-2 and TRBJ2-7, with TRBD2 as a possible D gene (6 bases). The CDR3 runs 12 residues. CDR1 and CDR2 (germline): WSHSY, SAAADI. Trimming stripped 6 bases from V and 3 bases from J, with 9 bases between. CDR3 region: CASRGGVYEQYF. The CDR3 DNA follows: TGCGCCAGCAGGGGGGGAGTCTACGAGCAGTACTTC.

The chain has TRBV7-6 and TRBJ2-7; TRBD2 matches at 8 bases. The CDR3 runs 16 residues. The germline CDR1 and CDR2 sequences are SGHVS and FNYEAQ. J was trimmed by 4 bases and V by 0 bases; bases with no gene match: 8. CDR3 DNA: TGTGCCAGCAGCTTAGCAGTAGCGGGATCAACTTACGAGCAGTACTTC. Protein: CASSLAVAGSTYEQYF.

The chain has TRBV19 and TRBJ2-4, with 7 bases aligning to TRBD2. CDR1 is LNHDA and CDR2 is SQIVND in the germline V gene (reference sequence). V trimming: 9 bases; J trimming: 0 bases; junction bases outside the gene matches: 5. The CDR3 loop spans 14 amino acids. The CDR3 loop is CASKRDLAKNIQYF. In DNA form, the CDR3 reads TGTGCCAGCAAGCGGGACCTAGCCAAAAACATTCAGTACTTC.

V gene TRBV9 combines with J gene TRBJ2-5, with a weak D call TRBD2 (6 bases). The CDR3 spans 13 residues. Germline V CDR1 and CDR2: SGDLS, YYNGEE. Trimming pared 0 bases from V and 8 bases from J, leaving 11 bases between. The CDR3 DNA sequence: TGTGCCAGCAGCGTAGGGGCGGGGTCAACCCAGTACTTC. Protein product: CASSVGAGSTQYF.

The chain uses TRBV11-3 and TRBJ2-7; TRBD1 agrees at 10 bases. The CDR3 has 17 residues. In germline, CDR1 is SGHNT, CDR2 YENEEA. Germline trimming cut 5 bases from V and 4 bases from J; bases unmatched to any gene: 14. CDR3 protein: CASSTDPGQGNRYEQYF. In DNA, the CDR3 is TGTGCCAGCAGCACAGATCCGGGACAGGGGAATCGTTACGAGCAGTACTTC.

The V call is TRBV7-6, the J call TRBJ2-3, with 7 nucleotides matching TRBD2. Per the germline V gene, CDR1 is SGHVS and CDR2 is FNYEAQ. The trim removed 5 bases at V and 1 base at J, leaving 9 bases unmatched. The CDR3 is 16 residues long. The CDR3 loop reads CASSPTVLARTDTQYF. The CDR3, as DNA: TGTGCCAGCAGCCCAACAGTACTAGCGCGCACAGATACGCAGTATTTT.

V gene TRBV14 combines with J gene TRBJ1-2; 8 bases map to TRBD1. The CDR3 has 17 residues. V gave up 0 bases and J gave up 3 bases; unmatched junction bases: 9. Germline V lookup: CDR1 SGHDN, CDR2 FVKESK. The CDR3 DNA sequence: TGTGCCAGCAGCCAAGAGTGGGGCAGGGGGCAAGACTATGGCTACACCTTC. As protein: CASSQEWGRGQDYGYTF.

The CDR3 loop is CASSLGRIRQGRPDTQYF. CDR3 DNA: TGCGCCAGCAGCTTGGGCCGAATCAGGCAGGGGAGGCCAGATACGCAGTATTTT. The V gene is TRBV5-1, the J gene TRBJ2-3; possibly TRBD1 or TRBD2 for D (6 bases each). Germline V gene data show CDR1 as SGHRS and CDR2 as YFSETQ. V lost 0 bases and J 4 bases, leaving 21 bases between the germline ends. CDR3 length equals 18 residues.